This T cell receptor beta chain comes out of a study of technical replicates of blood from a handful of donors (dated by TCRdb to 2015 to 2018). The protocol used for the library was the immunoSEQ multiplex PCR assay. Not all clones reach the TCRdb copy of this immuneACCESS table, which keeps in-frame sequences only. Checked studies attribute under half of the gap to unresolved V genes and leave the rest unexplained. The sample table holds more than 65,000 clones, of which around 90% were seen once. The ten largest make up about 0.38% of the sample. Notes on this clone: Its antigen is unknown. Per-base quality was not reported, and no clone a single base away is much larger than it.

Trimming leaves V shorter by 4 bases and J shorter by 8 bases, with the junction holding 7 bases beyond the gene matches. The CDR3 measures 14 amino acids from cysteine to phenylalanine. The only DNA kept is the CDR3, 42 bases in frame from the first base. The germline V gene (reference sequence) specifies MNHEY as CDR1 and SMNVEV as CDR2. This clonotype was obtained from a human donor in good health. The sequenced sample consisted of T cells isolated from PBMCs. The receptor chain draws on TRBV27 and TRBJ1-4, with 7 central nucleotides matching TRBD1. The DNA sequence is given as TGTGCCAGCAGTTCCCGACAGGGAAGGGAAAAACTGTTTTTT. Its protein reads: CASSSRQGREKLFF.